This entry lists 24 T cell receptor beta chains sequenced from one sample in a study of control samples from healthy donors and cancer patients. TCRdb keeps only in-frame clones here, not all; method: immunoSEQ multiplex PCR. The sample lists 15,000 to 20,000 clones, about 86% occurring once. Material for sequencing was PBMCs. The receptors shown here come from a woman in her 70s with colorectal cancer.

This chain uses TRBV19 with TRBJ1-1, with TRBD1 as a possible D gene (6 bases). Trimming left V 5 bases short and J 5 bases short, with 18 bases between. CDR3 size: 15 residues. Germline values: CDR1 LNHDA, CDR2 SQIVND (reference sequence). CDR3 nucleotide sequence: TGTGCCAGTAGTCTCATAGGGGGGGGTTTGACTGAAGCTTTCTTT. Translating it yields CASSLIGGGLTEAFF. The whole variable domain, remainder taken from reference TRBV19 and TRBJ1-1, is DGGITQSPKYLFRKEGQNVTLSCEQNLNHDAMYWYRQDPGQGLRLIYYSQIVNDFQKGDIAEGYSVSREKKESFPLTVTSAQKNPTAFYLCASSLIGGGLTEAFFGQGTRLTVV.

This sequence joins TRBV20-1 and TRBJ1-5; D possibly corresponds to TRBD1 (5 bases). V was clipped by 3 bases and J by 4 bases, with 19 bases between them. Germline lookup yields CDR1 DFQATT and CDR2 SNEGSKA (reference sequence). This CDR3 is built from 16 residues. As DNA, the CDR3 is TGCAGTGCTAGTTGGAGGGGAGAAGTGCGGAATCAGCCCCAGCATTTT. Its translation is CSASWRGEVRNQPQHF.

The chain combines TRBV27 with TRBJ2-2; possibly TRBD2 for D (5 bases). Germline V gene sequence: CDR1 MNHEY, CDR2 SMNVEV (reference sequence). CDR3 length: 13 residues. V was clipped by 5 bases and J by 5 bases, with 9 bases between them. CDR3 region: CASSRERTGELFF. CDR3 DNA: TGTGCCAGCAGTCGGGAAAGGACCGGGGAGCTGTTTTTT.

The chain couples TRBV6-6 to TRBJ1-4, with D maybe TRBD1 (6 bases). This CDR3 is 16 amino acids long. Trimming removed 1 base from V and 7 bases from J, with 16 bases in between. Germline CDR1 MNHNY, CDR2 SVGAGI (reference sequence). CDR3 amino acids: CASSYLLGGGSEKLFF. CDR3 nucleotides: TGTGCCAGCAGTTACTTGTTAGGGGGGGGAAGTGAAAAACTGTTTTTT.

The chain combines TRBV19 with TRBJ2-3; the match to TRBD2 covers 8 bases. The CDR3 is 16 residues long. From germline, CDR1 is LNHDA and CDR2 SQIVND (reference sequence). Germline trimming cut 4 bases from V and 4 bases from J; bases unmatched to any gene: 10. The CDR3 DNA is TGTGCCAGTAGTACCAGTTCCGGGACTAGGGCAGATACGCAGTATTTT. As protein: CASSTSSGTRADTQYF.

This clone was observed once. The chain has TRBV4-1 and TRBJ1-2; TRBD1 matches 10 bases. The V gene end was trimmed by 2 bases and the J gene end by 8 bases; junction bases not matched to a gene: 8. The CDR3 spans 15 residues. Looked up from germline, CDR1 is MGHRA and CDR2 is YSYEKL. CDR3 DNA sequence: TGCGCCAGCAGCCAACGGACCGGGACAGGGGTCGGCTACACCTTC. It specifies CASSQRTGTGVGYTF.

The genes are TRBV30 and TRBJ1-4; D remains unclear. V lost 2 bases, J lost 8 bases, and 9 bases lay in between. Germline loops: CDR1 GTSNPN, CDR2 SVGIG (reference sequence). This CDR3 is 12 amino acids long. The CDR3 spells CAWSREREKLFF. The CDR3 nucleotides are TGTGCCTGGAGTCGGGAAAGGGAAAAACTGTTTTTT.

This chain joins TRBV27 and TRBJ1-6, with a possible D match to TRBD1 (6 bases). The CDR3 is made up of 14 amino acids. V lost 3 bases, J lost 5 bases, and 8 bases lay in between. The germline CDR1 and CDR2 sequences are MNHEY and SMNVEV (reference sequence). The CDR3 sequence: CASSFAGDNSPLHF. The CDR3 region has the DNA TGTGCCAGCAGTTTCGCAGGGGATAATTCACCCCTCCACTTT.

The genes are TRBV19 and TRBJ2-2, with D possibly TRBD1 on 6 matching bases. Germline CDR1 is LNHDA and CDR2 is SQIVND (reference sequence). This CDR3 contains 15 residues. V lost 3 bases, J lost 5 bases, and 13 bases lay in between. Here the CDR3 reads CASSIGTLRTGELFF. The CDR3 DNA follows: TGTGCCAGTAGTATTGGGACATTGCGGACCGGGGAGCTGTTTTTT.

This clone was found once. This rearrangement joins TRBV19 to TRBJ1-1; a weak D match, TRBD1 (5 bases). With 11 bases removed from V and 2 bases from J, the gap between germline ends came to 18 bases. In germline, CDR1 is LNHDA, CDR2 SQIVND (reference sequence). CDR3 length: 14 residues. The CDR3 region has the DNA TGTGCCTCTCAAGCTGTGGGACCAAACACTGAAGCTTTCTTT. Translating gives CASQAVGPNTEAFF. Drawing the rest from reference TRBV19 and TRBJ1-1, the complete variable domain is DGGITQSPKYLFRKEGQNVTLSCEQNLNHDAMYWYRQDPGQGLRLIYYSQIVNDFQKGDIAEGYSVSREKKESFPLTVTSAQKNPTAFYLCASQAVGPNTEAFFGQGTRLTVV.

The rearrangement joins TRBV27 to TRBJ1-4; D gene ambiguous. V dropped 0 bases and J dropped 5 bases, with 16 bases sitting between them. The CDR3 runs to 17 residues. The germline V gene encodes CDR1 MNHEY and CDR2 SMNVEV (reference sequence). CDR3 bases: TGTGCCAGCAGTTTATCCGGGCCCGGGCGGCCCAATGAAAAACTGTTTTTT. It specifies CASSLSGPGRPNEKLFF.

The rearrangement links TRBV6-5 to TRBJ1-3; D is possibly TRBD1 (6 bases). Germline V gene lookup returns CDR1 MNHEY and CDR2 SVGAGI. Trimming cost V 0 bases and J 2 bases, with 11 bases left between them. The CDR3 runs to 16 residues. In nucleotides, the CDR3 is TGTGCCAGCAGTTACTCTGGGACATGGGCTGGAAACACCATATATTTT. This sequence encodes CASSYSGTWAGNTIYF.

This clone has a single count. The DNA for the CDR3 is TGTGCCAGCGGGGTTTCCCAAGAGACCCAGTACTTC. This sequence encodes CASGVSQETQYF. V gene TRBV5-4 combines with J gene TRBJ2-5; D uncertain. The germline gives CDR1 SGHNT, CDR2 YYREEE (reference sequence). V was cut by 7 bases and J by 1 base, with 8 bases left in between. The CDR3 consists of 12 residues.

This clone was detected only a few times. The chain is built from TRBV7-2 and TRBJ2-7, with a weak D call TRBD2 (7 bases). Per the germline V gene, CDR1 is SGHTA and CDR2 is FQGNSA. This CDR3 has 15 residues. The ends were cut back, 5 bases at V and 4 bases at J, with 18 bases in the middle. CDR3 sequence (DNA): TGTGCCAGCAGCCCCGGTTGGGGGGGCAGGTACGAGCAGTACTTC. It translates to CASSPGWGGRYEQYF. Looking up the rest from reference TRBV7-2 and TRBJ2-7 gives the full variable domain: GAGVSQSPSNKVTEKGKDVELRCDPISGHTALYWYRQSLGQGLEFLIYFQGNSAPDKSGLPSDRFSAERTGGSVSTLTIQRTQQEDSAVYLCASSPGWGGRYEQYFGPGTRLTVT.

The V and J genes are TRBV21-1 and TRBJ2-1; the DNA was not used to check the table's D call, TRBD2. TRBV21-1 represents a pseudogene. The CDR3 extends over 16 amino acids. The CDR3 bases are TGTGCCAGCAGCAAATCCGGTCTAGCGGGAGTCAATGAGCAGTTCTTC. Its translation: CASSKSGLAGVNEQFF.

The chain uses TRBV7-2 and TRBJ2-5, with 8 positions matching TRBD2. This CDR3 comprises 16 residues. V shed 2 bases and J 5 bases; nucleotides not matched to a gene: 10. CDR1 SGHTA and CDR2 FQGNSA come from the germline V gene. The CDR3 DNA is TGTGCCAGCAGCTTATATTTCTCGCGGGGGGCTGAGACCCAGTACTTC. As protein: CASSLYFSRGAETQYF.

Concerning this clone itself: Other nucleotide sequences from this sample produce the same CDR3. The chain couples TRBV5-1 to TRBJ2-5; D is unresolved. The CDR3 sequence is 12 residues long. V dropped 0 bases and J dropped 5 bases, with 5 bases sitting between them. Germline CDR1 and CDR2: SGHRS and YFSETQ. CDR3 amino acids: CASSLEWETQYF. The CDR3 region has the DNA TGCGCCAGCAGCTTGGAGTGGGAGACCCAGTACTTC.

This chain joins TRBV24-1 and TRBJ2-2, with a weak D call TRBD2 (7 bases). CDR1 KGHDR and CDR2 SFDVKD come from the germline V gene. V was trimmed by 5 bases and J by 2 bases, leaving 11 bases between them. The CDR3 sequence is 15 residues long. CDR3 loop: CATSVAGANTGELFF. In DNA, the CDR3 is TGTGCCACCAGTGTCGCGGGGGCCAACACCGGGGAGCTGTTTTTT.

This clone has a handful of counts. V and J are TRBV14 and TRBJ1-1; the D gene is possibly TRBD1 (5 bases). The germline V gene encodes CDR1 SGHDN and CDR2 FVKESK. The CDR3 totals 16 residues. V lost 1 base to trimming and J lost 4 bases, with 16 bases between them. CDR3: CASSQVPGQGGTEAFF. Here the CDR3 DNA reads TGTGCCAGCAGCCAAGTCCCCGGCCAGGGTGGCACTGAAGCTTTCTTT.

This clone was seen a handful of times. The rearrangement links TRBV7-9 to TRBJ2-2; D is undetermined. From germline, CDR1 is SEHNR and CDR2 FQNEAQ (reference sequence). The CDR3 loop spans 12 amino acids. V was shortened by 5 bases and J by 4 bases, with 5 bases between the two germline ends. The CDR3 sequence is CASSPGTGELFF. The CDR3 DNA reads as TGTGCCAGCAGCCCGGGCACCGGGGAGCTGTTTTTT.

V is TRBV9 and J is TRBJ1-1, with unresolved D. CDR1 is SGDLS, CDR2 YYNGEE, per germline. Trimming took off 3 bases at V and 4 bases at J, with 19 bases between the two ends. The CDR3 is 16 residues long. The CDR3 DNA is TGTGCCAGCAGCGCCCTCGGGGTCGGTTGGAGCACTGAAGCTTTCTTT. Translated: CASSALGVGWSTEAFF.

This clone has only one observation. The CDR3 DNA sequence: TGTGCCAGTAGTATAGTAGCAGCCCGGGAGTATTCACCCCTCCACTTT. This codes for CASSIVAAREYSPLHF. The V call is TRBV19, the J call TRBJ1-6; D is unresolved. CDR3 size: 16 residues. V was trimmed by 1 base and J by 8 bases, leaving 15 bases between them. The germline CDR1 and CDR2 sequences are LNHDA and SQIVND (reference sequence).

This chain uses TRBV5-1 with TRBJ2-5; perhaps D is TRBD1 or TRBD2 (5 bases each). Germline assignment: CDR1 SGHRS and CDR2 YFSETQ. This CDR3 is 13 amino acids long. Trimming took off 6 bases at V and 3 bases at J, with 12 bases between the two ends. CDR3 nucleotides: TGCGCCAGCACCCGGGGACCGGAAGAGACCCAGTACTTC. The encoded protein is CASTRGPEETQYF. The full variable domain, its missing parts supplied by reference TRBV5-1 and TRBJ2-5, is KAGVTQTPRYLIKTRGQQVTLSCSPISGHRSVSWYQQTPGQGLQFLFEYFSETQRNKGNFPGRFSGRQFSNSRSEMNVSTLELGDSALYLCASTRGPEETQYFGPGTRLLVL.

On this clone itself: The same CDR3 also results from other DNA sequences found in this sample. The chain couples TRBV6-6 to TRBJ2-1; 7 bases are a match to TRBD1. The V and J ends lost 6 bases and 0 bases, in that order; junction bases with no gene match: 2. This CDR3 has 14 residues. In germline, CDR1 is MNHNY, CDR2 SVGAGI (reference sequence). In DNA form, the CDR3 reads TGTGCCAGCAGCAGACAGGGCTCCTACAATGAGCAGTTCTTC. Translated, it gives CASSRQGSYNEQFF.